This entry lists 32 T cell receptor beta chains sequenced from one sample in a study of blood T cell repertoires in COVID-19. TCRdb's copy holds only in-frame clones and misses some; the assay was immunoSEQ multiplex PCR. This sample carries around 220,000 clones, about 86% of them seen once, and the ten largest clones take 1.5%. The sequenced sample consisted of peripheral blood. Receptors originate from a man younger than 30 with active or convalescent COVID-19.

V gene TRBV3-1 (or the pseudogene TRBV3-2) combines with J gene TRBJ2-7; 9 nucleotides line up with TRBD2. This CDR3 spans 16 amino acids. Germline-derived CDR1 and CDR2 are LGHDT and YNNKEL (reference sequence). Losses at the gene ends were 1 base for V and 5 bases for J; bases not matched to a gene: 9. The CDR3 DNA reads TGTGCCAGCAGCCAAGCGGGGTTGGGACTAGCCGACGAGCAGTACTTC. As protein: CASSQAGLGLADEQYF.

The chain carries TRBV21-1 and TRBJ1-4; TRBD1 is the table's D call and was not checked against the DNA. TRBV21-1 is deemed a pseudogene. The CDR3 is 14 residues long. The CDR3 spells CASSPWTGWDRLFF. The CDR3 DNA is TGTGCCAGCAGCCCCTGGACAGGGTGGGATCGGCTGTTTTTT.

This chain connects TRBV24-1 to TRBJ2-3, with 10 positions matching TRBD1. Germline CDR1 KGHDR, CDR2 SFDVKD. The CDR3 contains 16 residues. V gave up 4 bases and J gave up 3 bases; unmatched junction bases: 6. As DNA, the CDR3 is TGTGCCACCAGTGACAATATGGGACAGGGGACAGATACGCAGTATTTT. It translates to CATSDNMGQGTDTQYF.

In nucleotides, the CDR3 is TGTGCCAGCAGCCCACAAATTGGAGTCCACGAGCAGTACTTC. Its protein product is CASSPQIGVHEQYF. This chain uses TRBV11-1 with TRBJ2-7; no clear D gene. The CDR3 has 14 amino acids. Germline CDR1 reads SGHAT; CDR2 reads FQDESV (reference sequence). V lost 5 bases, J lost 5 bases, and 16 bases lay in between. Drawing the rest from reference TRBV11-1 and TRBJ2-7, the complete variable domain is EAEVAQSPRYKITEKSQAVAFWCDPISGHATLYWYRQILGQGPELLVQFQDESVVDDSQLPKDRFSAERLKGVDSTLKIQPAELGDSAMYLCASSPQIGVHEQYFGPGTRLTVT.

Note on this clone: The sample contains more than one DNA sequence encoding this CDR3. V and J are TRBV5-5 and TRBJ1-1; D ambiguous. CDR1 is SGHKS, CDR2 YYEKEE, per germline (reference sequence). The CDR3 is made up of 13 amino acids. With 2 bases removed from V and 3 bases from J, the gap between germline ends came to 8 bases. Written as DNA, the CDR3 is TGTGCCAGCAGCTTTTCGGTGGACACTGAAGCTTTCTTT. Translation: CASSFSVDTEAFF.

The chain couples TRBV19 to TRBJ1-1, with 8 positions matching TRBD1. The germline gives CDR1 LNHDA, CDR2 SQIVND (reference sequence). The length of the CDR3 is 14 residues. V trimming: 7 bases; J trimming: 6 bases; junction bases outside the gene matches: 10. The CDR3 spells CASTSGTGNPEAFF. DNA for the CDR3: TGTGCCAGTACCTCCGGGACAGGTAACCCTGAAGCTTTCTTT.

The chain combines TRBV3-1 (or the pseudogene TRBV3-2) with TRBJ2-6, with unresolved D. Trimming cost V 3 bases and J 0 bases, with 6 bases left between them. The germline gives CDR1 LGHDT, CDR2 YNNKEL (reference sequence). CDR3 length: 15 amino acids. In nucleotides, the CDR3 is TGTGCCAGCAGCCAGGTACACTCTGGGGCCAACGTCCTGACTTTC. This codes for CASSQVHSGANVLTF.

This clone was detected once. DNA of the CDR3: TGTGCCAGCTCACCGGGGACAGGGCTTGTTTACGAGCAGTACTTC. Amino acid sequence: CASSPGTGLVYEQYF. The J gene is TRBJ2-7, the V gene TRBV18; TRBD1 matches at 9 bases. CDR3 size: 15 residues. The ends lost 3 bases at V and 4 bases at J; junction bases unmatched: 7. Per germline, CDR1 KGHSH and CDR2 LQKENI.

The rearrangement uses TRBV9 and TRBJ2-7, with D unclear. The V end was cut by 2 bases, the J end by 0 bases, with 9 bases between. Germline lookup yields CDR1 SGDLS and CDR2 YYNGEE. This CDR3 spans 14 amino acids. In DNA form, the CDR3 reads TGTGCCAGCAGCGTCGAACCGAGCTCCTACGAGCAGTACTTC. Amino acid sequence: CASSVEPSSYEQYF. Full variable domain (remainder filled in from reference TRBV9 and TRBJ2-7): DSGVTQTPKHLITATGQRVTLRCSPRSGDLSVYWYQQSLDQGLQFLIQYYNGEERAKGNILERFSAQQFPDLHSELNLSSLELGDSALYFCASSVEPSSYEQYFGPGTRLTVT.

The chain carries TRBV19 and TRBJ1-5; 7 positions agree with TRBD1. Trimming cost V 7 bases and J 7 bases; bases outside gene matches: 7. The CDR3 runs 13 residues. Germline V CDR1 and CDR2: LNHDA, SQIVND (reference sequence). The CDR3 DNA follows: TGTGCCAGTACCTCGACAGGGACACAGCCCCAGCATTTT. It translates to CASTSTGTQPQHF. Full variable domain (rest looked up from reference TRBV19 and TRBJ1-5): DGGITQSPKYLFRKEGQNVTLSCEQNLNHDAMYWYRQDPGQGLRLIYYSQIVNDFQKGDIAEGYSVSREKKESFPLTVTSAQKNPTAFYLCASTSTGTQPQHFGDGTRLSIL.

V gene TRBV6-6 combines with J gene TRBJ1-5; TRBD1 matches at 8 bases. V shed 5 bases and J 0 bases; nucleotides not matched to a gene: 15. Per the germline V gene, CDR1 is MNHNY and CDR2 is SVGAGI (reference sequence). The CDR3 runs 19 residues. The CDR3 spells CASSPRTGRPEYSNQPQHF. The CDR3 nucleotides read TGTGCCAGCAGTCCCCGGACAGGGCGACCTGAATATAGCAATCAGCCCCAGCATTTT.

V gene TRBV28 combines with J gene TRBJ1-2, with D perhaps TRBD1 (5 bases). The germline V gene encodes CDR1 MDHEN and CDR2 SYDVKM. This CDR3 region has 16 residues. Trimming stripped 5 bases from V and 5 bases from J, with 21 bases between. The CDR3 DNA sequence: TGTGCCAGCAGTCCGCGTCTTCACGGCAGGGTATATGGCTACACCTTC. This codes for CASSPRLHGRVYGYTF.

This chain connects TRBV7-2 to TRBJ2-7; the D gene is possibly TRBD2 (6 bases). V shed 3 bases and J shed 7 bases, with 19 bases lying between them. From germline, CDR1 is SGHTA and CDR2 FQGNSA. The CDR3 loop spans 15 amino acids. The chain's CDR3 is CASSLRLEWGAEQYF. The DNA of the CDR3 is TGTGCCAGCAGCTTGAGACTAGAATGGGGAGCGGAGCAGTACTTC.

This rearrangement joins TRBV6-5 to TRBJ1-2; 10 bases map to TRBD1. The J segment lost 6 bases and the V segment lost 2 bases, leaving 3 bases of the junction unmatched. The CDR3 runs 14 residues. Germline V gives CDR1 MNHEY, CDR2 SVGAGI. The CDR3 nucleotides are TGTGCCAGCAGTTACCTGGGACAGGGGAATGGCTACACCTTC. It translates to CASSYLGQGNGYTF.

This sequence joins TRBV4-1 and TRBJ2-7; 10 bases align to TRBD2. This CDR3 comprises 17 residues. V was clipped by 0 bases and J by 2 bases; unmatched bases: 7. Germline CDR1 reads MGHRA; CDR2 reads YSYEKL. The CDR3 reads CASSQDTIAGGAYEQYF. DNA for the CDR3: TGCGCCAGCAGCCAAGACACCATAGCGGGAGGTGCCTACGAGCAGTACTTC.

This rearrangement joins TRBV11-2 to TRBJ2-5; 7 bases fit TRBD2. The CDR3 runs to 14 residues. Germline-derived CDR1 and CDR2 are SGHAT and FQNNGV. V was clipped by 5 bases and J by 5 bases; unmatched bases: 8. CDR3: CASSRDFGGETQYF. CDR3 DNA sequence: TGTGCCAGCAGCCGCGATTTCGGGGGGGAGACCCAGTACTTC.

The V call is TRBV9, the J call TRBJ2-7; 7 positions agree with TRBD1. The germline CDR1 and CDR2 sequences are SGDLS and YYNGEE. The CDR3 is made up of 15 amino acids. V dropped 0 bases and J dropped 5; count of bases not matched to a gene: 8. CDR3 sequence (DNA): TGTGCCAGCAGCGTAGGTGGCAGGGGGTCCGACGAGCAGTACTTC. It encodes CASSVGGRGSDEQYF.

The genes are TRBV19 and TRBJ2-7, with 9 bases fitting TRBD2. Germline trimming cut 3 bases from V and 3 bases from J; bases unmatched to any gene: 3. CDR1 LNHDA and CDR2 SQIVND come from the germline V gene (reference sequence). This CDR3 spans 14 amino acids. Here the CDR3 DNA reads TGTGCCAGTAGTATGGTAGCGGGAGACTACGAGCAGTACTTC. It translates to CASSMVAGDYEQYF.

This clone was picked up one time. The V call is TRBV19, the J call TRBJ1-4; D gene unclear. Germline V CDR1 and CDR2: LNHDA, SQIVND (reference sequence). Trimming stripped 3 bases from V and 0 bases from J, with 17 bases between. This CDR3 comprises 18 residues. The CDR3 reads CASSMFGSERSTNEKLFF. The CDR3 DNA reads TGTGCCAGTAGTATGTTCGGTTCTGAGCGCTCAACTAATGAAAAACTGTTTTTT. Full variable domain (remainder filled in from reference TRBV19 and TRBJ1-4): DGGITQSPKYLFRKEGQNVTLSCEQNLNHDAMYWYRQDPGQGLRLIYYSQIVNDFQKGDIAEGYSVSREKKESFPLTVTSAQKNPTAFYLCASSMFGSERSTNEKLFFGSGTQLSVL.

In the case of this clone: This specimen includes other DNA sequences encoding the same CDR3. This sequence joins TRBV27 and TRBJ2-3, with D perhaps TRBD2 (5 bases). With 0 bases removed from V and 0 bases from J, the gap between germline ends came to 7 bases. The CDR3 sequence is 15 residues long. CDR1 and CDR2 (germline): MNHEY, SMNVEV (reference sequence). The CDR3 here is CASSLSAGSTDTQYF. The CDR3 DNA reads TGTGCCAGCAGTTTATCCGCGGGTAGCACAGATACGCAGTATTTT.

The V call is TRBV7-9, the J call TRBJ1-1; TRBD1 matches at 9 bases. The trim removed 5 bases at V and 3 bases at J, leaving 4 bases unmatched. The germline gives CDR1 SEHNR, CDR2 FQNEAQ (reference sequence). The CDR3 extends over 14 amino acids. The CDR3 DNA follows: TGTGCCAGCAGCCCGGACAGGGGAGACACTGAAGCTTTCTTT. Its protein is CASSPDRGDTEAFF.

The CDR3 DNA reads TGTGCCAGCAGCAAAGCGGACAGGAACACTGAAGCTTTCTTT. Its protein is CASSKADRNTEAFF. The chain couples TRBV21-1 to TRBJ1-1; the table names TRBD1, a call not compared with the DNA. TRBV21-1 is a pseudogene segment. The CDR3 contains 14 residues.

The CDR3 is CAWSVSVRANYGYTF. The CDR3 DNA follows: TGTGCCTGGAGTGTGAGTGTCAGGGCTAACTATGGCTACACCTTC. V gene TRBV30 combines with J gene TRBJ1-2, with TRBD1 as a possible D gene (5 bases). The V end was cut by 0 bases, the J end by 0 bases, with 11 bases between. The CDR3 is 15 residues long. Germline V CDR1 and CDR2: GTSNPN, SVGIG (reference sequence).

The rearrangement joins TRBV15 to TRBJ2-2, with 9 bases that match TRBD2. Germline CDR1 LNHNV, CDR2 YYDKDF (reference sequence). This CDR3 has 15 amino acids. Trimming removed 5 bases from V and 2 bases from J; junction bases left unmatched: 3. DNA of the CDR3: TGTGCCACCAGCCAGCTAGCGGGAAACACCGGGGAGCTGTTTTTT. Its translation is CATSQLAGNTGELFF.

The chain combines TRBV27 with TRBJ1-5; tentatively, D is TRBD1 (5 bases). Trimming removed 3 bases at V and 3 bases at J, with 21 bases between. Germline V gene lookup returns CDR1 MNHEY and CDR2 SMNVEV (reference sequence). This CDR3 is 18 amino acids long. In nucleotides, the CDR3 is TGTGCCAGCAGTTTTCTGACAGCCCTGTCTTTTTCCAATCAGCCCCAGCATTTT. It codes for CASSFLTALSFSNQPQHF.

V and J are TRBV3-1 (or the pseudogene TRBV3-2) and TRBJ2-7, with a weak D call TRBD2 (7 bases). Germline V gene lookup returns CDR1 LGHDT and CDR2 YNNKEL (reference sequence). V was clipped by 0 bases and J by 5 bases, with 17 bases between them. The CDR3 covers 16 residues. The CDR3 coding sequence is TGTGCCAGCAGCCAAGAACTCGGGGGGCTAGGTAACGAGCAGTACTTC. Its translation: CASSQELGGLGNEQYF.

V usage is TRBV6-4 and J usage is TRBJ2-1; TRBD2 agrees at 7 bases. Germline trimming cut 3 bases from V and 6 bases from J; bases unmatched to any gene: 8. CDR1 MRHNA and CDR2 SNTAGT come from the germline V gene. The CDR3 has 15 amino acids. CDR3 coding DNA: TGTGCCAGCAGTGAATGGGCGGGAGAAGGCAATGAGCAGTTCTTC. Translation: CASSEWAGEGNEQFF.

This rearrangement joins TRBV19 to TRBJ1-1, with D perhaps TRBD1 (5 bases). This CDR3 is 16 amino acids long. V shed 4 bases and J shed 1 base, with 16 bases lying between them. Per the germline V gene, CDR1 is LNHDA and CDR2 is SQIVND (reference sequence). CDR3 sequence: CASSTTATEPNTEAFF. CDR3 nucleotide sequence: TGTGCCAGTAGTACCACCGCGACAGAGCCGAACACTGAAGCTTTCTTT. Together with reference TRBV19 and TRBJ1-1, the CDR3 gives the full variable domain: DGGITQSPKYLFRKEGQNVTLSCEQNLNHDAMYWYRQDPGQGLRLIYYSQIVNDFQKGDIAEGYSVSREKKESFPLTVTSAQKNPTAFYLCASSTTATEPNTEAFFGQGTRLTVV.

The chain links TRBV5-1 to TRBJ1-1; D not resolved. V was shortened by 0 bases and J by 6 bases, with 6 bases between the two germline ends. The CDR3 loop spans 12 amino acids. Germline V lookup: CDR1 SGHRS, CDR2 YFSETQ. The CDR3 DNA is TGCGCCAGCAGCTTGGCGCGGTCTGAAGCTTTCTTT. It is translated as CASSLARSEAFF.

The chain is built from TRBV30 and TRBJ1-3, with D possibly being TRBD1 (5 bases). V lost 0 bases, J lost 2 bases, and 8 bases lay in between. CDR1 and CDR2 from the germline V gene are GTSNPN and SVGIG (reference sequence). The CDR3 loop spans 14 amino acids. CDR3 coding DNA: TGTGCCTGGAGTGTACGGGGGGCTGGAAACACCATATATTTT. It specifies CAWSVRGAGNTIYF.

This clone was seen a single time. The chain uses TRBV6-5 and TRBJ2-3; 7 positions match TRBD2. CDR1 MNHEY and CDR2 SVGAGI come from the germline V gene. With 4 bases clipped from V and 3 bases from J, the junction kept 7 bases outside the gene matches. This CDR3 region has 15 residues. The CDR3 DNA is TGTGCCAGCAGTTGGGCGGGAGTTGCGACAGATACGCAGTATTTT. It specifies CASSWAGVATDTQYF.

J is TRBJ1-6 and V is TRBV2; no clear D. Germline CDR1 reads SNHLY; CDR2 reads FYNNEI. The CDR3 is made up of 13 amino acids. Between the trimmed V and J ends, which lost 4 bases and 7 bases, there was a span of 8 bases. CDR3 protein: CASSVDTNSPLHF. In DNA form, the CDR3 reads TGTGCCAGCAGTGTCGACACGAATTCACCCCTCCACTTT.